This TCR beta chain is drawn from a study of blood T cell repertoires in COVID-19 (dated by TCRdb to 2018 to 2020). Regarding the research as a whole: Collaborator samples came from the United States, Italy and Spain and covered acute and convalescent phases of COVID-19. A de-identified subject ID, COVID-19 status, age in years and sex were almost always included in the sample metadata. Where available, HLA class I and class II types were obtained from metadata supplied by the sample provider rather than from assay-based typing. The repertoires were made available in a free public database intended to serve as a resource for research on the immune response to SARS-CoV-2. The material from the prospective study consisted of cDNA or gDNA derived from T cells, B-cell-depleted T cells, or PBMCs. Samples came from the ongoing ImmuneRACE study (first 160 participants) plus 1,254 subjects from 6 global collaborators. The dataset comprised deeply sampled blood TCRbeta repertoires from subjects exposed to, actively infected with, or recovered from COVID-19.

The immunoSEQ Assay, a bias-controlled multiplex PCR, was used to amplify TCRbeta CDR3 regions from genomic DNA. In the paper's pipeline: Within the assay, amplification of reference gene primers was used to estimate how many nucleated cells each sample contained. To quantify the absolute abundance of each unique TCRbeta CDR3 rearrangement, sequence reads were collapsed and filtered. For each sample, productive Simpson clonality was calculated as the square root of Simpson's diversity index over productive rearrangements. Held by TCRdb, this immuneACCESS table contains in-frame sequences only and omits some clones. Under half of the omission traces to an unresolved V gene where checked; the cause of the rest is unknown. V and J calls and clone size are copied from that table; D and trimming were computed from the DNA. The sample yields 300,000 to 350,000 clones; around 86% were counted once. The ten largest account for around 4.2% of the sample.

Participants in the prospective study were enrolled through a virtual design, were aged 18 to 89 years, and lived in 24 United States geographic areas. In the prospective study, cohorts were assigned on the basis of participant-reported clinical history obtained from a screening survey and a study questionnaire. In the prospective study, whole blood, serum and a nasopharyngeal or oropharyngeal swab were collected from each participant by mobile phlebotomists. Over a roughly 2-month period, participants in the prospective study had the option of providing additional blood draws and questionnaires. Prospective study blood samples were shipped either frozen or at room temperature before DNA extraction. What the authors observed across the whole study: The quantity of clinical and demographic metadata differed by source and by participant and was supplied without curation.

This clone was found many times. The antigen this receptor binds is unknown. Nothing much larger sits one base from this clone, and base qualities are not available. For CDR1 and CDR2, the germline V gene lists SGHDN and FVKESK. Measured from the cysteine to the phenylalanine, the CDR3 is 15 residues long. Only CDR3 DNA remains: 45 bases, in frame from the first base. V and J are truncated by 2 bases and 0 bases respectively, leaving an intervening sequence of 9 bases. The receptor chain draws on TRBV14 and TRBJ2-3; TRBD2 is a weak D gene call, 6 bases matching. Sample: PBMCs or T cells enriched from blood (not recorded which). This receptor was taken from a middle-aged woman with acute COVID-19. The sequenced DNA: TGTGCCAGCAGCCAAACCGGGACTAGCACAGATACGCAGTATTTT. It codes for CASSQTGTSTDTQYF.